These 11 T cell receptor beta chains were sequenced from one sample in a study of cytomegalovirus exposure and HLA in healthy donors. Researchers ran the PCR with 60 Vbeta and 13 Jbeta primers. Only in-frame clones appear in the TCRdb table, and some are missing; sequencing was by immunoSEQ multiplex PCR. This sample's table has 100,000 to 150,000 clones. The sample consisted of PBMCs. The receptors come from a woman aged 40 to 49 in good health and CMV-seropositive.

The chain is built from TRBV5-4 and TRBJ2-3; D remains unclear. V shed 1 base and J shed 6 bases, with 6 bases lying between them. This CDR3 has 12 residues. Germline loops: CDR1 SGHNT, CDR2 YYREEE (reference sequence). This CDR3 is CASSLNADTQYF. The CDR3 region has the DNA TGTGCCAGCAGCTTGAATGCGGATACGCAGTATTTT.

The J gene is TRBJ1-5, the V gene TRBV15, with D perhaps TRBD1 (5 bases). There are 19 residues in the CDR3. Germline values: CDR1 LNHNV, CDR2 YYDKDF (reference sequence). V was pared by 0 bases and J by 0 bases, with 18 bases between. The CDR3 DNA follows: TGTGCCACCAGCAGAGATAGGCAAAGGGGTATTAGTAGCAATCAGCCCCAGCATTTT. Its protein product is CATSRDRQRGISSNQPQHF.

V is TRBV7-9 and J is TRBJ2-5, with D uncertain. The V end lost 3 bases, the J end lost 3 bases, and 5 bases lay between the germline ends. Looked up from germline, CDR1 is SEHNR and CDR2 is FQNEAQ (reference sequence). This CDR3 has 12 amino acids. In DNA, the CDR3 is TGTGCCAGCAGCTTGTTAAAAGAGACCCAGTACTTC. This translates into CASSLLKETQYF.

The chain recombines TRBV18 with TRBJ1-2; TRBD1 agrees at 10 bases. CDR1 and CDR2 from the germline V gene are KGHSH and LQKENI. V lost 2 bases to trimming and J lost 3 bases; unmatched junction nucleotides: 3. This CDR3 is built from 15 residues. This CDR3 is CASSPDRGHYYGYTF. The CDR3 DNA sequence: TGTGCCAGCTCACCAGACAGGGGGCACTACTATGGCTACACCTTC.

Of note for this clone: This specimen includes other DNA sequences encoding the same CDR3. The chain employs TRBV4-3 and TRBJ1-1; D is uncertain. Germline loops: CDR1 LGHNA, CDR2 YSLEER. The CDR3 totals 14 residues. With 1 base removed from V and 0 bases from J, the gap between germline ends came to 6 bases. The CDR3 sequence: CASSQALLNTEAFF. CDR3 nucleotide sequence: TGCGCCAGCAGCCAAGCACTTTTGAACACTGAAGCTTTCTTT.

The chain is built from TRBV18 and TRBJ1-4; D not certain. The CDR3 is 15 amino acids. Per germline, CDR1 KGHSH and CDR2 LQKENI. V was cut by 0 bases and J by 7 bases, with 12 bases left in between. CDR3 coding DNA: TGTGCCAGCTCACCACCCGCAGGCCGGGGTGAAAAACTGTTTTTT. Translated, it gives CASSPPAGRGEKLFF.

The chain joins TRBV18 to TRBJ1-4; D may be TRBD1 (5 bases). The germline V gene has CDR1 KGHSH and CDR2 LQKENI. The V and J ends lost 2 bases and 3 bases respectively, with 13 bases between them. This CDR3 spans 16 amino acids. The CDR3 nucleotides read TGTGCCAGCTCACCAAAATCCCAGGGCCCTAATGAAAAACTGTTTTTT. It encodes CASSPKSQGPNEKLFF.

The chain links TRBV7-8 to TRBJ2-2, with a tentative D call TRBD1 (6 bases). The germline V gene encodes CDR1 SGHVS and CDR2 FQNEAQ. Trimming stripped 6 bases from V and 7 bases from J, with 15 bases between. CDR3 size: 14 residues. The CDR3 spells CASSELGASGELFF. The CDR3, as DNA: TGTGCCAGCAGTGAATTGGGGGCGAGCGGGGAGCTGTTTTTT.

The chain joins TRBV12-5 to TRBJ2-1, with 9 bases that match TRBD1. This CDR3 is 15 amino acids long. Germline V gene lookup returns CDR1 LGHNT and CDR2 FRNRAP. Trimming removed 5 bases from V and 7 bases from J; junction bases left unmatched: 9. The CDR3: CASGTWTGEMNEQFF. The CDR3 nucleotides read TGTGCTAGTGGTACCTGGACAGGGGAGATGAATGAGCAGTTCTTC.

The rearrangement links TRBV5-1 to TRBJ2-2; no clear D. V shed 0 bases and J shed 0 bases, with 6 bases lying between them. CDR1 SGHRS and CDR2 YFSETQ come from the germline V gene. This CDR3 region has 15 residues. CDR3 sequence reads: CASSLDSANTGELFF. The CDR3 DNA follows: TGCGCCAGCAGCTTGGACAGTGCGAACACCGGGGAGCTGTTTTTT.

J is TRBJ2-1 and V is TRBV18, with D maybe TRBD2 (5 bases). The V gene lost 3 bases and the J gene lost 8 bases, with 17 bases spanning the gap. Germline CDR1 and CDR2: KGHSH and LQKENI. The CDR3 covers 15 residues. CDR3 region: CASSPARTGGYEQFF. DNA for the CDR3: TGTGCCAGCTCACCGGCTAGGACCGGAGGATATGAGCAGTTCTTC.